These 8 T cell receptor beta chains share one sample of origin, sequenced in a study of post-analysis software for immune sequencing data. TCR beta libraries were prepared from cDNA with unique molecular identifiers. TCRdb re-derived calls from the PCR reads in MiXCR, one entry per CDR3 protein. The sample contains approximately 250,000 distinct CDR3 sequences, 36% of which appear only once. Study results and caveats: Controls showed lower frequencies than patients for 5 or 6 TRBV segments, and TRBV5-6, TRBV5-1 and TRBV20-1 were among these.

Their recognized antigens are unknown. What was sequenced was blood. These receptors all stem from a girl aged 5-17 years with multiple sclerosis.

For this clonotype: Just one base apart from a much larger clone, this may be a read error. The CDR3 region has the DNA TGCAGCGTAGGGACGTGGCTGAGCTCCTACAATGAGCAGTTCTTC. Amino acid sequence: CSVGTWLSSYNEQFF. The chain combines TRBV29-1 with TRBJ2-1; TRBD1 or TRBD2 may be the D gene (5 bases each). There are 15 residues in the CDR3. CDR1 SQVTM and CDR2 ANQGSEA come from the germline V gene. V dropped 6 bases and J dropped 0 bases, with 15 bases sitting between them.

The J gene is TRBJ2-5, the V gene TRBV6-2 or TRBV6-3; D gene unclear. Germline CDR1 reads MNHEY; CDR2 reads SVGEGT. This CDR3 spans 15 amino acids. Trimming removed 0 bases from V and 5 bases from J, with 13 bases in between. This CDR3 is CASSYSGGMAETQYF. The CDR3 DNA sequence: TGTGCCAGCAGTTACTCTGGCGGAATGGCGGAGACCCAGTACTTC.

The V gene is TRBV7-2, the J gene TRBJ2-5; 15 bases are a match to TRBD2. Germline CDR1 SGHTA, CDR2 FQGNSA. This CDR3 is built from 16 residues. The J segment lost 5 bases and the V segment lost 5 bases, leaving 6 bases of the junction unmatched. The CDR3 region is CASSRGLAGGRETQYF. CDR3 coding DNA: TGTGCCAGCAGCCGGGGACTAGCGGGGGGCCGGGAGACCCAGTACTTC.

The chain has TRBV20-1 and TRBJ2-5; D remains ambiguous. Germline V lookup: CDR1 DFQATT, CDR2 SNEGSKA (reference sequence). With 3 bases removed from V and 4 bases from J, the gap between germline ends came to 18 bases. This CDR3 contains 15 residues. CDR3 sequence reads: CSASLDSETLETQYF. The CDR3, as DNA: TGCAGTGCTAGCTTGGATTCCGAGACCCTAGAGACCCAGTACTTC.

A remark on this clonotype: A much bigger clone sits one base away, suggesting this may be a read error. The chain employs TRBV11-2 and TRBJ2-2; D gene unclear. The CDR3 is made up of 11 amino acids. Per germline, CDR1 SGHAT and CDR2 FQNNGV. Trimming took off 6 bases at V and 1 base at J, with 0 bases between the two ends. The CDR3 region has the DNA TGTGCCAGCAGGAACACCGGGGAGCTGTTTTTT. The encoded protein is CASRNTGELFF.

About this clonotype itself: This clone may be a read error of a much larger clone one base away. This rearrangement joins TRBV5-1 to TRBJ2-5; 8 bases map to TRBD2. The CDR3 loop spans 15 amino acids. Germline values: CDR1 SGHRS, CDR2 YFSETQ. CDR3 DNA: TGCGCCAGCAGCTCCTTAGCGGGGCGATTGGAGACCCAGGACTTC. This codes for CASSSLAGRLETQDF.

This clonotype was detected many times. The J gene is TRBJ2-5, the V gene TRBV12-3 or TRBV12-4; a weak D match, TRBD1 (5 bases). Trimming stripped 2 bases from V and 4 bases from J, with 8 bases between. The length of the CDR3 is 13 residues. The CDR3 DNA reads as TGTGCCAGCAGTTTAACACAGGCAGAGACCCAGTACTTC. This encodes CASSLTQAETQYF.

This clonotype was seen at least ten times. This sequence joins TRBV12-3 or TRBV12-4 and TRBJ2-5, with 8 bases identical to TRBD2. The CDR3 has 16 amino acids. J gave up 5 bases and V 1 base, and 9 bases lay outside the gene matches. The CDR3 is CASSLGRAGARETQYF. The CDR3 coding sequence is TGTGCCAGCAGTTTAGGGCGAGCGGGAGCTAGGGAGACCCAGTACTTC.